The 23 T cell receptor beta chains presented below share a single source sample, sequenced in a study of early T cells in non-severe SARS-CoV-2 infection. MiXCR, applied by TCRdb to the 5' RACE reads, yields one record per CDR3 protein. There are about 50,000 distinct CDR3 sequences in the sample; approximately 13% occur only once, and 10% lies in the top ten. Sequencing used whole blood. These TCRs come from an adult who was a healthcare worker with PCR-confirmed SARS-CoV-2 infection or an uninfected control (not recorded which).

The chain has TRBV24-1 and TRBJ1-3; 7 bases map to TRBD1. The CDR3 sequence is 12 residues long. The J segment lost 10 bases and the V segment lost 4 bases, leaving 3 bases of the junction unmatched. Germline CDR1 reads KGHDR; CDR2 reads SFDVKD. The chain's CDR3 is CATSDYRGTIYF. CDR3 bases: TGTGCCACCAGTGACTACAGGGGAACCATATATTTT.

With respect to this clonotype: A much larger clonotype is one base distant, so this may be a read error. The rearrangement uses TRBV6-2 or TRBV6-3 and TRBJ1-1; the D is unclear. Germline assignment: CDR1 MNHEY and CDR2 SVGEGT. The CDR3 covers 14 residues. Between the trimmed V and J ends, which lost 3 bases and 5 bases, there was a span of 13 bases. CDR3: CASSYVMGGTEAFF. The CDR3 DNA follows: TGTGCCAGCAGTTATGTTATGGGAGGGACTGAAGCTTTCTTT.

This clonotype was seen many times. The genes are TRBV29-1 and TRBJ2-7; tentatively, D is TRBD2 (7 bases). V was shortened by 1 base and J by 3 bases, with 16 bases between the two germline ends. The germline V gene has CDR1 SQVTM and CDR2 ANQGSEA. This CDR3 is built from 15 residues. The DNA of the CDR3 is TGCAGCGTTGAAGTGCCGGGGGGCCGGTTCTACGAGCAGTACTTC. It yields the protein CSVEVPGGRFYEQYF.

This clonotype was recorded many times. The CDR3 sequence: CASSEIRENTEAFF. The CDR3 DNA reads as TGTGCCAGCAGCGAAATCCGGGAGAACACTGAAGCTTTCTTT. V gene TRBV9 combines with J gene TRBJ1-1; D unclear. The CDR3 covers 14 residues. The germline V gene encodes CDR1 SGDLS and CDR2 YYNGEE. Trimming stripped 3 bases from V and 1 base from J, with 10 bases between.

The chain combines TRBV7-9 with TRBJ1-1; D perhaps matches TRBD1 (5 bases). The V end was cut by 2 bases, the J end by 5 bases, with 18 bases between. Germline V lookup: CDR1 SEHNR, CDR2 FQNEAQ (reference sequence). This CDR3 contains 16 residues. In DNA, the CDR3 is TGTGCCAGCAGCTTACCATCAGGGAACAAGGGAACTGAAGCTTTCTTT. This translates into CASSLPSGNKGTEAFF.

This clonotype has only a few counts. The J gene is TRBJ1-4, the V gene TRBV12-3 or TRBV12-4, with D perhaps matching TRBD1 (6 bases). The CDR3 has 17 amino acids. Deletions cut 4 bases from V and 7 bases from J, with 22 bases between. The CDR3: CASSSALGGPVGEKLFF. Written as DNA, the CDR3 is TGTGCCAGCAGTTCGGCGCTTGGGGGCCCGGTTGGTGAAAAACTGTTTTTT.

This clonotype was observed a handful of times. The chain joins TRBV7-3 to TRBJ2-7; 7 nucleotides line up with TRBD1. V was pared by 1 base and J by 3 bases, with 12 bases of the junction left unmatched. This CDR3 is built from 17 residues. The germline gives CDR1 SGHTA, CDR2 FQGTGA. For the CDR3, the DNA is TGTGCCAGCAGCTTAAGGTCGGACAGGAGGAATGGCTACGAGCAGTACTTC. Translating it yields CASSLRSDRRNGYEQYF.

This chain connects TRBV2 to TRBJ2-7; TRBD1 aligns across 7 bases. The CDR3 extends over 14 amino acids. The germline gives CDR1 SNHLY, CDR2 FYNNEI. Unmatched junction bases numbered 8, after V lost 5 bases and J lost 4 bases. The CDR3 sequence: CASSPPGGDYEQYF. Written as DNA, the CDR3 is TGTGCCAGCAGTCCCCCAGGGGGTGATTACGAGCAGTACTTC.

Many counts were recorded for this clonotype. This sequence joins TRBV4-2 and TRBJ2-1; 9 bases align to TRBD2. The CDR3 has 16 amino acids. The V gene end was trimmed by 0 bases and the J gene end by 9 bases; junction bases not matched to a gene: 9. Per the germline V gene, CDR1 is LGHNA and CDR2 is YNFKEQ. The CDR3 loop reads CASSQDVRGGRGEQFF. CDR3 DNA sequence: TGTGCCAGCAGCCAAGATGTGCGGGGGGGCAGAGGTGAGCAGTTCTTC.

This clonotype was recorded at least ten times. The CDR3 sequence is CASSMQGAVGNQPQHF. The CDR3 region has the DNA TGTGCCAGCAGCATGCAGGGGGCAGTGGGCAATCAGCCCCAGCATTTT. The gene calls are TRBV28 and TRBJ1-5; 8 bases fit TRBD1. V gave up 6 bases and J gave up 2 bases; unmatched junction bases: 9. The CDR3 has 16 amino acids. In germline, CDR1 is MDHEN, CDR2 SYDVKM.

In this sample, this clonotype turned up many times. The rearrangement links TRBV11-2 to TRBJ2-3; D is ambiguous. CDR1 is SGHAT, CDR2 FQNNGV, per germline. Trimming took off 1 base at V and 1 base at J, with 9 bases between the two ends. CDR3 length: 15 residues. This chain's CDR3 is CASSLVGPGTDTQYF. CDR3 coding DNA: TGTGCCAGCAGCTTAGTAGGTCCTGGCACAGATACGCAGTATTTT.

This clonotype was recorded a few times. The chain carries TRBV6-5 and TRBJ2-7; TRBD2 matches at 12 bases. In germline, CDR1 is MNHEY, CDR2 SVGAGI. Trimming cost V 4 bases and J 0 bases; bases outside gene matches: 4. The CDR3 is 16 residues long. Here the CDR3 reads CASSSLLAGGSYEQYF. CDR3 DNA sequence: TGTGCCAGCAGTTCCCTACTAGCGGGAGGCTCCTACGAGCAGTACTTC.

This clonotype was seen at least ten times. This chain links TRBV29-1 with TRBJ2-6, with unresolved D. The CDR3 extends over 12 amino acids. Deletions cut 5 bases from V and 4 bases from J, with 6 bases between. Germline V gene sequence: CDR1 SQVTM, CDR2 ANQGSEA. CDR3 loop: CSVYSGANVLTF. The CDR3 region has the DNA TGCAGCGTTTACTCAGGGGCCAACGTCCTGACTTTC.

V usage is TRBV5-1 and J usage is TRBJ2-3, with TRBD1 identical over 8 bases. Germline CDR1 reads SGHRS; CDR2 reads YFSETQ. This CDR3 region has 15 residues. The trim removed 8 bases at V and 3 bases at J, leaving 11 bases unmatched. The chain's CDR3 is CASRTGQGGTDTQYF. The CDR3 bases are TGCGCCAGTCGAACCGGACAGGGTGGAACAGATACGCAGTATTTT.

This clonotype was seen ten or more times. V usage is TRBV13 and J usage is TRBJ2-7, with a tentative D call TRBD1 (6 bases). Trimming shortened V by 4 bases and J by 3 bases, and 7 bases separated the two germline ends. This CDR3 spans 12 amino acids. The germline V gene encodes CDR1 PRHDT and CDR2 FYEKMQ (reference sequence). Here the CDR3 DNA reads TGTGCCAGCAGCTCACAGGGCTACGAGCAGTACTTC. Translated, it gives CASSSQGYEQYF. The whole variable domain, filled in from reference TRBV13 and TRBJ2-7, reads AAGVIQSPRHLIKEKRETATLKCYPIPRHDTVYWYQQGPGQDPQFLISFYEKMQSDKGSIPDRFSAQQFSDYHSELNMSSLELGDSALYFCASSSQGYEQYFGPGTRLTVT.

The sample holds many counts of this clonotype. The rearrangement uses TRBV5-6 and TRBJ2-7; either TRBD1 or TRBD2 may fit D (5 bases each). V was cut by 4 bases and J by 5 bases, with 19 bases left in between. This CDR3 has 15 residues. Germline CDR1 is SGHDT and CDR2 is YYEEEE. CDR3 in DNA: TGTGCCAGCAGCCTTCAGTCCCGGGACCTTAACGAGCAGTACTTC. This translates into CASSLQSRDLNEQYF. The full variable domain, completed using reference TRBV5-6 and TRBJ2-7, is DAGVTQSPTHLIKTRGQQVTLRCSPKSGHDTVSWYQQALGQGPQFIFQYYEEEERQRGNFPDRFSGHQFPNYSSELNVNALLLGDSALYLCASSLQSRDLNEQYFGPGTRLTVT.

This clonotype was counted many times. The gene calls are TRBV5-1 and TRBJ1-4; D may be TRBD1 (5 bases). Looked up from germline, CDR1 is SGHRS and CDR2 is YFSETQ. The V end was cut by 0 bases, the J end by 4 bases, with 10 bases between. This CDR3 region has 15 residues. CDR3 loop: CASSLGQGFNEKLFF. The CDR3, as DNA: TGCGCCAGCAGCTTGGGCCAGGGTTTTAATGAAAAACTGTTTTTT.

This clonotype was seen a few times. The chain carries TRBV4-1 and TRBJ2-7, with D perhaps TRBD1 (7 bases). The germline gives CDR1 MGHRA, CDR2 YSYEKL. The CDR3 covers 14 residues. Between the trimmed V and J ends, which lost 4 bases and 5 bases, there was a span of 15 bases. CDR3 sequence: CASSPRQGGNEQYF. The CDR3 nucleotides read TGCGCCAGCAGCCCGAGACAGGGAGGAAACGAGCAGTACTTC.

This chain connects TRBV27 to TRBJ2-3, with D possibly being TRBD1 (6 bases). V lost 5 bases and J 7 bases, leaving 16 bases between the germline ends. Germline V gene sequence: CDR1 MNHEY, CDR2 SMNVEV (reference sequence). The CDR3 length is 14 residues. CDR3 residues: CASSPWGTLNTQYF. The CDR3 DNA sequence: TGTGCCAGCAGTCCTTGGGGGACACTAAATACGCAGTATTTT.

At least ten counts were recorded for this clonotype. The chain is built from TRBV3-1 and TRBJ1-4, with unresolved D. From germline, CDR1 is LGHDT and CDR2 YNNKEL (reference sequence). The CDR3 extends over 14 amino acids. The ends were cut back, 0 bases at V and 8 bases at J, with 10 bases in the middle. The CDR3 DNA reads TGTGCCAGCAGCCAAGATTTGGTGGCGGAAAAACTGTTTTTT. Translating gives CASSQDLVAEKLFF. Looking up the rest from reference TRBV3-1 and TRBJ1-4 gives the full variable domain: DTAVSQTPKYLVTQMGNDKSIKCEQNLGHDTMYWYKQDSKKFLKIMFSYNNKELIINETVPNRFSPKSPDKAHLNLHINSLELGDSAVYFCASSQDLVAEKLFFGSGTQLSVL.

Only a few counts were recorded for this clonotype. The V gene is TRBV13, the J gene TRBJ2-1; D might be TRBD1 (6 bases). In germline, CDR1 is PRHDT, CDR2 FYEKMQ (reference sequence). V was trimmed by 4 bases and J by 2 bases, leaving 12 bases between them. The CDR3 runs 15 residues. CDR3 DNA sequence: TGTGCCAGCAGCTCCCTGGGGGCTACCTACAATGAGCAGTTCTTC. Encoded protein: CASSSLGATYNEQFF.

As for this clonotype: A read error is possible here, since a much larger clone lies one base away. This rearrangement joins TRBV5-1 to TRBJ1-2, with 8 bases aligning to TRBD1. Germline lookup yields CDR1 SGHRS and CDR2 YFSETQ. The CDR3 is made up of 14 amino acids. Here the CDR3 DNA reads TGCGCCAACAGCTTACAGGGGGGTGACTATGGCTACACCTTC. Its translation: CANSLQGGDYGYTF.

This clonotype was recorded at least ten times. A read error may account for a junction end that differs from germline. V gene TRBV6-1 combines with J gene TRBJ1-5; no reliable D call. Per the germline V gene, CDR1 is MNHNS and CDR2 is SASEGT. The CDR3 has 13 residues. In nucleotides, the CDR3 is TGTGCCAGCAGTGATGAGGGCAATCACCCCCAGCATTTT. It translates to CASSDEGNHPQHF.